These 15 T cell receptor beta chains originate from one sample sequenced in a study of vaccination and CD4 T cells after COVID-19. The Oncomine TCR Beta short-read assay sequenced DNA from cultured CD4+ T cells. TCRdb itself ran the PCR reads through MiXCR, one entry per CDR3 protein. This sample has roughly 23,000 distinct CDR3 sequences, with approximately 67% found just once. The antigens these receptors bind are not known. Stated treatment: roughly 10-day PBMC culture with coronavirus spike peptide pools or control peptides (ViraFEST assay). The material was CD4+ T cells from blood, cultured in vitro, obtained after SARS-CoV-2 vaccination. These receptors were obtained from a human donor who received a COVID-19 vaccine.

The chain employs TRBV6-1 and TRBJ1-4; D is perhaps TRBD1 (5 bases). The CDR3 spans 15 residues. V was shortened by 5 bases and J by 6 bases, with 16 bases between the two germline ends. From germline, CDR1 is MNHNS and CDR2 SASEGT. CDR3 DNA: TGTGCCAGCAGTCCCTCTCCGGGGACGGATGAAAAACTGTTTTTT. This sequence encodes CASSPSPGTDEKLFF.

The sample holds a few counts of this clonotype. The V gene is TRBV2, the J gene TRBJ1-5, with 9 bases that match TRBD1. CDR1 is SNHLY, CDR2 FYNNEI, per germline. V gave up 0 bases and J gave up 0 bases; unmatched junction bases: 3. There are 17 residues in the CDR3. CDR3 in DNA: TGTGCCAGCAGTGAAGCGGGGACAGGGTATAGCAATCAGCCCCAGCATTTT. This translates into CASSEAGTGYSNQPQHF.

The V call is TRBV24-1, the J call TRBJ2-3; D remains unclear. Between the trimmed V and J ends, which lost 3 bases and 1 base, there was a span of 4 bases. The germline V gene encodes CDR1 KGHDR and CDR2 SFDVKD. There are 13 residues in the CDR3. The CDR3 is CATSDPGTDTQYF. CDR3 DNA: TGTGCCACCAGTGATCCGGGCACAGATACGCAGTATTTT.

The chain links TRBV6-2 or TRBV6-3 to TRBJ1-5; 10 nucleotides match TRBD1. CDR3 size: 14 residues. The V gene end was trimmed by 2 bases and the J gene end by 7 bases; junction bases not matched to a gene: 2. Germline CDR1 and CDR2: MNHEY and SVGEGT. The CDR3 DNA follows: TGTGCCAGCAGTTACGGGACAGGGGACCAGCCCCAGCATTTT. It specifies CASSYGTGDQPQHF.

The chain uses TRBV7-8 and TRBJ2-5; tentatively, D is TRBD1 (6 bases). CDR3 length: 13 residues. The germline V and J ends were trimmed by 3 bases and 6 bases, with 11 bases remaining between them. CDR1 and CDR2 from the germline V gene are SGHVS and FQNEAQ. The CDR3 DNA sequence: TGTGCCAGCAGCTTGACAGGCAGCCAGACCCAGTACTTC. It is translated as CASSLTGSQTQYF.

The sample holds one count of this clonotype. The V call is TRBV2, the J call TRBJ1-2; D gene ambiguous. The CDR3 loop spans 15 amino acids. The ends were cut back, 5 bases at V and 2 bases at J, with 15 bases in the middle. Germline CDR1 SNHLY, CDR2 FYNNEI. The CDR3 sequence is CASSTSSGRNYGYTF. The CDR3 DNA sequence: TGTGCCAGCAGTACTTCCTCTGGTAGGAACTATGGCTACACCTTC.

V is TRBV24-1 and J is TRBJ1-2; 7 nucleotides agree with TRBD1. CDR1 and CDR2 from the germline V gene are KGHDR and SFDVKD. The CDR3 is made up of 14 amino acids. Trimming removed 5 bases from V and 7 bases from J; junction bases left unmatched: 9. CDR3 coding DNA: TGTGCCACCAGTGCAGCCCCGACAGGGTCTGGCTACACCTTC. Translation: CATSAAPTGSGYTF.

J is TRBJ2-1 and V is TRBV24-1, with TRBD1 matching 9 bases. CDR1 is KGHDR, CDR2 SFDVKD, per germline. After removal of 4 bases from V and 0 bases from J, the junction contained 9 bases not matched to a gene. This CDR3 spans 18 amino acids. Here the CDR3 reads CATSDPGTGSSSYNEQFF. The CDR3 DNA reads TGTGCCACCAGTGACCCAGGGACAGGGTCTTCCTCCTACAATGAGCAGTTCTTC.

CDR3 in DNA: TGTGCCAGCAGTTGGGACAGGGTTCAGCCCCAGCATTTT. This translates into CASSWDRVQPQHF. The chain employs TRBV28 and TRBJ1-5, with TRBD1 matching 9 bases. The germline gives CDR1 MDHEN, CDR2 SYDVKM. The CDR3 is made up of 13 amino acids. J was trimmed by 6 bases and V by 4 bases; bases with no gene match: 1. The full variable domain, with the rest looked up from reference TRBV28 and TRBJ1-5, is DVKVTQSSRYLVKRTGEKVFLECVQDMDHENMFWYRQDPGLGLRLIYFSYDVKMKEKGDIPEGYSVSREKKERFSLILESASTNQTSMYLCASSWDRVQPQHFGDGTRLSIL.

J is TRBJ1-5 and V is TRBV29-1; D not resolved. Trimming shortened V by 0 bases and J by 6 bases, and 6 bases separated the two germline ends. The germline V gene encodes CDR1 SQVTM and CDR2 ANQGSEA. CDR3 length: 12 residues. The CDR3: CSVEEVGQPQHF. In DNA form, the CDR3 reads TGCAGCGTTGAAGAGGTGGGTCAGCCCCAGCATTTT.

The rearrangement joins TRBV7-8 to TRBJ1-1; D unresolved. The CDR3 has 14 residues. Germline V gene data show CDR1 as SGHVS and CDR2 as FQNEAQ. V dropped 8 bases and J dropped 0 bases, with 13 bases sitting between them. CDR3 in amino acids: CASVREGLNTEAFF. The CDR3 coding sequence is TGTGCCAGCGTAAGGGAGGGCCTGAACACTGAAGCTTTCTTT.

The V and J genes are TRBV20-1 and TRBJ1-6; D is ambiguous. V was clipped by 2 bases and J by 6 bases, with 17 bases between them. The germline gives CDR1 DFQATT, CDR2 SNEGSKA (reference sequence). CDR3 length: 16 residues. This CDR3 is CSARSGWASLNSPLHF. As DNA, the CDR3 is TGCAGTGCTAGAAGTGGGTGGGCCAGCCTTAATTCACCCCTCCACTTT.

The chain is built from TRBV7-9 and TRBJ2-2; 7 nucleotides match TRBD1. CDR3 length equals 15 residues. CDR1 and CDR2 from the germline V gene are SEHNR and FQNEAQ (reference sequence). V lost 5 bases, J lost 3 bases, and 6 bases stayed unmatched. In DNA form, the CDR3 reads TGTGCCAGCAGCCCACGGGACAGCTACACCGGGGAGCTGTTTTTT. Its translation: CASSPRDSYTGELFF. The variable domain in full, completed from reference TRBV7-9 and TRBJ2-2, reads DTGVSQNPRHKITKRGQNVTFRCDPISEHNRLYWYRQTLGQGPEFLTYFQNEAQLEKSRLLSDRFSAERPKGSFSTLEIQRTEQGDSAMYLCASSPRDSYTGELFFGEGSRLTVL.

The CDR3 loop is CASSGNSNITYEQYF. The DNA of the CDR3 is TGCGCCAGCAGTGGGAACAGCAACATAACCTACGAGCAGTACTTC. V gene TRBV10-1 combines with J gene TRBJ2-7, with D uncertain. The CDR3 spans 15 residues. V lost 4 bases and J lost 2, with 15 bases in between. Germline-derived CDR1 and CDR2 are WNHNN and SYGVQD (reference sequence).

The sample holds a few counts of this clonotype. The rearrangement joins TRBV12-3 or TRBV12-4 to TRBJ2-7; D unresolved. There are 12 residues in the CDR3. Trimming took 3 bases from V and 3 from J, leaving 6 bases between them. The chain's CDR3 is CASSLGYYEQYF. CDR3 coding DNA: TGTGCCAGCAGTTTGGGTTACTACGAGCAGTACTTC.